A single sample is the source of the 21 T cell receptor beta chains below, sequenced in a study of T-cell memory formation after mild COVID-19. TCRdb ran MiXCR on the 5' RACE reads and lists one entry per CDR3 protein. The sample holds approximately 570,000 distinct CDR3 sequences, about a sixth seen once. Source material: PBMCs or a T cell subset sorted from them (not recorded which). Every receptor here comes from an adult woman who had mild COVID-19 (a few samples of this study predate the infection). Cell type and time point are not known.

V gene TRBV10-3 combines with J gene TRBJ2-3; 10 bases fit TRBD1. The germline V gene encodes CDR1 ENHRY and CDR2 SYGVKD. Germline trimming cut 3 bases from V and 6 bases from J; bases unmatched to any gene: 6. This CDR3 spans 15 amino acids. The CDR3 DNA follows: TGTGCCATCAGTGATTCGACAGGGGGCGCCGATACGCAGTATTTT. Translation gives CAISDSTGGADTQYF.

This clonotype was seen a handful of times. The rearrangement uses TRBV2 and TRBJ1-5; unclear D gene. The CDR3 spans 14 residues. V lost 1 base, J lost 0 bases, and 4 bases lay in between. Germline loops: CDR1 SNHLY, CDR2 FYNNEI. CDR3 sequence: CASSEVNSNQPQHF. CDR3 nucleotide sequence: TGTGCCAGCAGTGAAGTTAATAGCAATCAGCCCCAGCATTTT.

This clonotype was seen only a few times. The chain couples TRBV24-1 to TRBJ2-1; D may correspond to TRBD1 or TRBD2 (7 bases each). V gave up 5 bases and J gave up 8 bases, with 18 bases separating them. Germline CDR1 is KGHDR and CDR2 is SFDVKD. This CDR3 has 15 residues. CDR3 nucleotides: TGTGCCACCAGTGTTCTAGGGGGAGGGGGCGATGAGCAGTTCTTC. Protein: CATSVLGGGGDEQFF.

This clonotype showed up just once. The chain couples TRBV9 to TRBJ2-7, with TRBD2 matching over 7 bases. This CDR3 is built from 13 residues. Per the germline V gene, CDR1 is SGDLS and CDR2 is YYNGEE. The V and J ends lost 4 bases and 2 bases, in that order; junction bases with no gene match: 3. CDR3 in DNA: TGTGCCAGCAGCAAGGGGACTACCTACGAGCAGTACTTC. This translates into CASSKGTTYEQYF.

This rearrangement joins TRBV19 to TRBJ1-6, with D unclear. The CDR3 sequence is 13 residues long. V was clipped by 7 bases and J by 7 bases, with 11 bases between them. Germline V gene sequence: CDR1 LNHDA, CDR2 SQIVND (reference sequence). The CDR3 sequence is CASNLGENSPLHF. CDR3 nucleotides: TGTGCCAGTAATTTGGGAGAGAATTCACCCCTCCACTTT.

The CDR3, as DNA: TGTGCCTGGAGAGAGATGGGGTACAATACTGAAGCTTTCTTT. This gives the protein CAWREMGYNTEAFF. This chain joins TRBV30 and TRBJ1-1; D is ambiguous. The CDR3 has 14 amino acids. Trimming cost V 3 bases and J 5 bases, with 16 bases left between them. Germline V gene sequence: CDR1 GTSNPN, CDR2 SVGIG (reference sequence).

This clonotype has only a few counts. The chain carries TRBV7-2 and TRBJ2-1; 7 bases map to TRBD1. With 1 base clipped from V and 6 bases from J, the junction kept 3 bases outside the gene matches. This CDR3 spans 14 amino acids. Germline V CDR1 and CDR2: SGHTA, FQGNSA. This CDR3 reads CASSLGQGFNEQFF. The CDR3 nucleotides are TGTGCCAGCAGCTTAGGACAGGGTTTCAATGAGCAGTTCTTC. Filled out from reference TRBV7-2 and TRBJ2-1, the complete variable domain reads GAGVSQSPSNKVTEKGKDVELRCDPISGHTALYWYRQSLGQGLEFLIYFQGNSAPDKSGLPSDRFSAERTGGSVSTLTIQRTQQEDSAVYLCASSLGQGFNEQFFGPGTRLTVL.

The J gene is TRBJ2-3, the V gene TRBV20-1, with a possible D match to TRBD2 (5 bases). The CDR3 length is 12 residues. Looked up from germline, CDR1 is DFQATT and CDR2 is SNEGSKA (reference sequence). The V gene lost 3 bases and the J gene lost 6 bases, with 10 bases spanning the gap. CDR3 loop: CSARRGQDTQYF. CDR3 nucleotide sequence: TGCAGTGCTAGGAGAGGGCAGGATACGCAGTATTTT.

V and J are TRBV24-1 and TRBJ2-3; D unresolved. V was cut by 5 bases and J by 1 base, with 18 bases left in between. Germline assignment: CDR1 KGHDR and CDR2 SFDVKD. The length of the CDR3 is 17 residues. The DNA for the CDR3 is TGTGCCACCAGTGGTCTCCGTGCGCCCGGCGGCACAGATACGCAGTATTTT. It yields the protein CATSGLRAPGGTDTQYF.

This chain connects TRBV12-3 or TRBV12-4 to TRBJ1-4; no firm D call. V lost 11 bases and J lost 0, with 10 bases in between. The CDR3 totals 13 residues. The CDR3 region is CASRPTTNEKLFF. The DNA for the CDR3 is TGTGCCTCGCGACCCACAACTAATGAAAAACTGTTTTTT.

The rearrangement uses TRBV3-1 and TRBJ2-5; 13 bases match TRBD2. Germline values: CDR1 LGHDT, CDR2 YNNKEL (reference sequence). The CDR3 covers 16 residues. J lost 2 bases, V lost 5 bases, and 5 bases had no gene match. In nucleotides, the CDR3 is TGTGCCAGCAGCTCGACTAGCGGGGGGTCGCAAGAGACCCAGTACTTC. Translated: CASSSTSGGSQETQYF.

The chain uses TRBV24-1 and TRBJ2-1; 9 bases line up with TRBD2. CDR1 and CDR2 (germline): KGHDR, SFDVKD. The ends lost 4 bases at V and 4 bases at J; junction bases unmatched: 4. The CDR3 is 15 amino acids. CDR3 in amino acids: CATSEGLAGYNEQFF. DNA for the CDR3: TGTGCCACCAGTGAAGGGCTAGCGGGGTACAATGAGCAGTTCTTC.

The gene calls are TRBV29-1 and TRBJ2-3, with D perhaps matching TRBD1 or TRBD2 (5 bases each). Germline V lookup: CDR1 SQVTM, CDR2 ANQGSEA. V dropped 6 bases and J dropped 2 bases, with 12 bases sitting between them. The CDR3 covers 13 residues. Here the CDR3 reads CSVRGDNTDTQYF. The CDR3 DNA sequence: TGCAGCGTCAGAGGGGATAACACAGATACGCAGTATTTT.

This clonotype was seen a handful of times. The chain joins TRBV7-8 to TRBJ2-1; TRBD1 or TRBD2 may be the D gene (6 bases each). The CDR3 consists of 16 residues. Trimming took 3 bases from V and 8 from J, leaving 20 bases between them. Germline assignment: CDR1 SGHVS and CDR2 FQNEAQ. CDR3 DNA sequence: TGTGCCAGCAGCTTCCGGGGGCGCGGGGTTTTGGATGAGCAGTTCTTC. Encoded protein: CASSFRGRGVLDEQFF. The entire variable domain, with the rest obtained from reference TRBV7-8 and TRBJ2-1, is as follows: GAGVSQSPRYKVAKRGQDVALRCDPISGHVSLFWYQQALGQGPEFLTYFQNEAQLDKSGLPSDRFFAERPEGSVSTLKIQRTQQEDSAVYLCASSFRGRGVLDEQFFGPGTRLTVL.

This clonotype was picked up a small number of times. The V and J genes are TRBV19 and TRBJ1-1, with a weak D call TRBD1 (6 bases). The germline gives CDR1 LNHDA, CDR2 SQIVND (reference sequence). V was trimmed by 8 bases and J by 1 base, leaving 17 bases between them. This CDR3 has 15 residues. The CDR3 nucleotides are TGTGCCAGTGCGGTTGATGGGGGCGGGAACACTGAAGCTTTCTTT. It specifies CASAVDGGGNTEAFF.

This chain joins TRBV30 and TRBJ2-5, with 9 bases fitting TRBD2. The V segment lost 5 bases and the J segment 4 bases; nucleotides outside the gene matches: 8. The germline V gene encodes CDR1 GTSNPN and CDR2 SVGIG (reference sequence). The CDR3 has 14 residues. CDR3 bases: TGTGCCTGGCTAGAGCGGGGGGTCGGAGAGACCCAGTACTTC. Translation: CAWLERGVGETQYF.

The rearrangement uses TRBV29-1 and TRBJ2-3; D is perhaps TRBD1 (6 bases). Trimming removed 7 bases from V and 2 bases from J, with 19 bases in between. Germline values: CDR1 SQVTM, CDR2 ANQGSEA. The CDR3 extends over 15 amino acids. DNA for the CDR3: TGCAGCGCCGCATTGGGGCAGGGGCACACAGATACGCAGTATTTT. This encodes CSAALGQGHTDTQYF.

This clonotype was found a few times. The gene calls are TRBV6-1 and TRBJ2-3; D possibly uses TRBD1 or TRBD2 (5 bases each). V dropped 6 bases and J dropped 2 bases, with 9 bases sitting between them. This CDR3 has 13 amino acids. CDR1 is MNHNS, CDR2 SASEGT, per germline. The CDR3 bases are TGTGCCAGCAGCAGGGACCCCACAGATACGCAGTATTTT. The encoded protein is CASSRDPTDTQYF.

Only a few counts were recorded for this clonotype. This chain joins TRBV4-1 and TRBJ1-1; D perhaps matches TRBD1 (6 bases). Germline V gene sequence: CDR1 MGHRA, CDR2 YSYEKL. V was clipped by 4 bases and J by 0 bases, with 15 bases between them. The CDR3 consists of 16 residues. CDR3 nucleotides: TGCGCCAGCAGCCCCGACCTCGGACAGCTGAACACTGAAGCTTTCTTT. Protein sequence: CASSPDLGQLNTEAFF.

This clonotype was recorded a few times. The chain has TRBV6-5 and TRBJ1-2; D remains unclear. Germline CDR1 and CDR2: MNHEY and SVGAGI. V was trimmed by 7 bases and J by 8 bases, leaving 17 bases between them. The CDR3 contains 13 residues. The CDR3 bases are TGTGCCAGCACCATTCGCCTAGGTTGGGGCTACACCTTC. Its protein is CASTIRLGWGYTF.

The rearrangement uses TRBV7-6 and TRBJ1-1; maybe TRBD1 (5 bases). CDR1 and CDR2 (germline): SGHVS, FNYEAQ. CDR3 length: 13 residues. Trimming stripped 1 base from V and 10 bases from J, with 13 bases between. In DNA, the CDR3 is TGTGCCAGCAGCTTAGGGGAGCAGGGAGGAGCTTTCTTT. Its protein is CASSLGEQGGAFF. The complete variable domain, with remaining parts taken from reference TRBV7-6 and TRBJ1-1, reads GAGVSQSPRYKVTKRGQDVALRCDPISGHVSLYWYRQALGQGPEFLTYFNYEAQQDKSGLPNDRFSAERPEGSISTLTIQRTEQRDSAMYRCASSLGEQGGAFFGQGTRLTVV.